Presented here are 21 T cell receptor beta chains from one specimen sequenced in a study of post-analysis software for immune sequencing data. General observations from the study: TRBV segments more frequent in patients than in controls numbered roughly 5 and included TRBV5-6, TRBV5-1 and TRBV20-1.

What these receptors recognize is not known. Each TCR beta cDNA library carried unique molecular identifiers. One entry per CDR3 protein results from TCRdb running MiXCR on the PCR reads. The repertoire holds 750,000 to 950,000 distinct CDR3 sequences, with 46% as singletons. Sample: blood. The source is a girl aged 5 to 17 with multiple sclerosis.

The chain joins TRBV29-1 to TRBJ1-1; 7 nucleotides agree with TRBD1. Looked up from germline, CDR1 is SQVTM and CDR2 is ANQGSEA. V lost 6 bases to trimming and J lost 7 bases; unmatched junction nucleotides: 11. This CDR3 spans 13 amino acids. The CDR3 DNA is TGCAGCGTCACCCGGACAGGAAACGTTGAAGCTTTCTTT. This encodes CSVTRTGNVEAFF.

The rearrangement joins TRBV24-1 to TRBJ2-7; TRBD2 matches at 14 bases. The germline CDR1 and CDR2 sequences are KGHDR and SFDVKD. CDR3 length: 17 residues. Trimming took 4 bases from V and 5 from J; bases not matched to a gene: 9. CDR3 sequence: CATSESGTSGSFHEQYF. CDR3 sequence (DNA): TGTGCCACCAGTGAGAGTGGGACTAGCGGGAGCTTCCACGAGCAGTACTTC.

To note about this clonotype: An end of the junction does not agree with germline; a read error may underlie this. The DNA for the CDR3 is TGTACCAGCAGCCCATCCGGGACCCCCAATGAGCAGTTCTTC. Translating it yields CTSSPSGTPNEQFF. This chain connects TRBV9 to TRBJ2-1; either TRBD1 or TRBD2 may supply D (5 bases each). The length of the CDR3 is 14 residues. Germline CDR1 reads SGDLS; CDR2 reads YYNGEE.

V usage is TRBV15 and J usage is TRBJ2-3; possibly TRBD1 or TRBD2 for D (6 bases each). The CDR3 extends over 16 amino acids. V gave up 6 bases and J gave up 2 bases, with 18 bases separating them. Looked up from germline, CDR1 is LNHNV and CDR2 is YYDKDF (reference sequence). The CDR3 DNA reads as TGTGCCACCAGTAACTCTAGGGGGACTCCCACAGATACGCAGTATTTT. Its translation: CATSNSRGTPTDTQYF.

A remark on this clonotype: An end of the junction differs from the germline gene, which may be a read error. The rearrangement links TRBV28 to TRBJ2-5; D may correspond to TRBD1 or TRBD2 (5 bases each). The germline CDR1 and CDR2 sequences are MDHEN and SYDVKM. The CDR3 extends over 16 amino acids. CDR3 DNA sequence: TGTGCCTGCAGTTCGTCGGCGAGGGGACCTCAAGAGACCCAGTACTTC. Amino acids: CACSSSARGPQETQYF.

The V and J genes are TRBV29-1 and TRBJ2-1; 7 bases line up with TRBD2. Germline-derived CDR1 and CDR2 are SQVTM and ANQGSEA. J gave up 2 bases and V 4 bases, and 8 bases lay outside the gene matches. The CDR3 runs 15 residues. The CDR3 protein is CSVGVGLAAYNEQFF. CDR3 in DNA: TGCAGCGTTGGGGTAGGTCTAGCGGCCTACAATGAGCAGTTCTTC.

The genes are TRBV29-1 and TRBJ2-1; perhaps TRBD1 as D (6 bases). Trimming took 7 bases from V and 9 from J, leaving 19 bases between them. This CDR3 spans 13 amino acids. Germline CDR1 SQVTM, CDR2 ANQGSEA. The CDR3 bases are TGCAGCGCTGGACAGTTGCGCTCCGCTGAGCAGTTCTTC. It specifies CSAGQLRSAEQFF.

CDR3 residues: CASSLVAGEAFEQFF. In nucleotides, the CDR3 is TGCGCCAGCAGCTTGGTCGCGGGAGAAGCGTTTGAGCAGTTCTTC. This chain links TRBV5-1 with TRBJ2-1, with 7 bases matching TRBD2. Per the germline V gene, CDR1 is SGHRS and CDR2 is YFSETQ. The CDR3 covers 15 residues. J gave up 9 bases and V 0 bases, and 9 bases lay outside the gene matches.

This clonotype has ten or more counts. The chain has TRBV12-3 or TRBV12-4 and TRBJ1-2, with D hard to call. This CDR3 has 11 amino acids. Deletions cut 3 bases from V and 7 bases from J, with 6 bases between. The CDR3 bases are TGTGCCAGCAGTTTTGGCGGTGGCTACACCTTC. Translation: CASSFGGGYTF.

The chain links TRBV15 to TRBJ2-3; tentative D call: TRBD1 (5 bases). The CDR3 is made up of 15 amino acids. Germline lookup yields CDR1 LNHNV and CDR2 YYDKDF (reference sequence). V lost 0 bases and J lost 1, with 8 bases in between. The CDR3 nucleotides are TGTGCCACCAGCAGAGATGGCAGGGGCACAGATACGCAGTATTTT. Encoded protein: CATSRDGRGTDTQYF.

V and J are TRBV5-1 and TRBJ2-1, with 7 bases lining up with TRBD2. The CDR3 is made up of 14 amino acids. Per germline, CDR1 SGHRS and CDR2 YFSETQ. The junction had 5 bases not matched to a gene; V was cut back by 3 bases and J by 5 bases. CDR3 sequence reads: CASSWSGTDNEQFF. The CDR3 nucleotides are TGCGCCAGCAGCTGGAGCGGGACCGACAATGAGCAGTTCTTC.

The genes are TRBV6-5 and TRBJ2-1; possible D gene TRBD2, 6 bases. Trimming shortened V by 6 bases and J by 4 bases, and 19 bases separated the two germline ends. This CDR3 comprises 16 residues. Germline lookup yields CDR1 MNHEY and CDR2 SVGAGI. Written as DNA, the CDR3 is TGTGCCAGCAGGCGGGGTAAGGAGTGGGGATACAATGAGCAGTTCTTC. Translated, it gives CASRRGKEWGYNEQFF.

The chain uses TRBV6-5 and TRBJ2-7; D is perhaps TRBD2 (5 bases). Germline CDR1 is MNHEY and CDR2 is SVGAGI. The CDR3 has 14 amino acids. V lost 6 bases and J lost 0, with 12 bases in between. The CDR3 sequence is CASSRDLASYEQYF. The CDR3 region has the DNA TGTGCCAGCAGCCGAGACCTAGCCTCCTACGAGCAGTACTTC.

This clonotype was detected only a few times. This chain uses TRBV12-3 or TRBV12-4 with TRBJ1-2; possibly TRBD1 for D (6 bases). The V end was cut by 6 bases, the J end by 2 bases, with 13 bases between. The CDR3 extends over 14 amino acids. CDR3 sequence (DNA): TGTGCCAGCAGCCCAATGGGGACAAACTATGGCTACACCTTC. It is translated as CASSPMGTNYGYTF.

The CDR3 reads CAISEEAGNYGYTF. CDR3 bases: TGTGCCATCAGTGAGGAGGCGGGTAACTATGGCTACACCTTC. V usage is TRBV10-3 and J usage is TRBJ1-2; D call uncertain. From germline, CDR1 is ENHRY and CDR2 SYGVKD. Trimming left V 2 bases short and J 1 base short, with 8 bases between. The CDR3 is 14 residues long.

The chain uses TRBV3-1 and TRBJ2-1; 8 bases are shared with TRBD2. The CDR3 consists of 18 residues. V lost 1 base, J lost 0 bases, and 8 bases stayed unmatched. The germline V gene encodes CDR1 LGHDT and CDR2 YNNKEL (reference sequence). CDR3 DNA sequence: TGTGCCAGCAGCCAAGTTCGTCTAAGCGGGAGCTCCTACAATGAGCAGTTCTTC. It codes for CASSQVRLSGSSYNEQFF.

In this sample, this clonotype turned up a few times. The chain employs TRBV19 and TRBJ1-2; tentatively, D is TRBD1 (6 bases). The ends were cut back, 5 bases at V and 6 bases at J, with 13 bases in the middle. Germline V gene lookup returns CDR1 LNHDA and CDR2 SQIVND (reference sequence). This CDR3 has 13 residues. The CDR3 spells CASSALPGDGYTF. CDR3 nucleotides: TGTGCCAGTAGTGCATTACCAGGGGATGGCTACACCTTC.

The rearrangement joins TRBV20-1 to TRBJ2-2; 7 bases line up with TRBD1. The CDR3 loop spans 12 amino acids. V was clipped by 3 bases and J by 7 bases; unmatched bases: 2. Germline values: CDR1 DFQATT, CDR2 SNEGSKA (reference sequence). The CDR3 here is CSASRGSGELFF. CDR3 DNA: TGCAGTGCTAGCAGGGGGAGCGGGGAGCTGTTTTTT.

This sequence joins TRBV6-2 or TRBV6-3 and TRBJ1-1; maybe TRBD1 (5 bases). Per germline, CDR1 MNHEY and CDR2 SVGEGT. V was cut by 6 bases and J by 4 bases, with 12 bases left in between. This CDR3 comprises 13 residues. DNA of the CDR3: TGTGCCAGCAGAGACAGTTTGGGCACTGAAGCTTTCTTT. It encodes CASRDSLGTEAFF.

V usage is TRBV6-2 or TRBV6-3 and J usage is TRBJ1-1; tentatively, D is TRBD1 (6 bases). Germline V gene lookup returns CDR1 MNHEY and CDR2 SVGEGT. Trimming took 9 bases from V and 1 from J, leaving 15 bases between them. This CDR3 has 14 residues. CDR3 amino acids: CASSWDMQNTEAFF. CDR3 bases: TGTGCCAGTTCCTGGGACATGCAGAACACTGAAGCTTTCTTT.

This chain joins TRBV7-9 and TRBJ2-3; 9 positions match TRBD1. J gave up 1 base and V 4 bases, and 6 bases lay outside the gene matches. This CDR3 comprises 16 residues. Germline V CDR1 and CDR2: SEHNR, FQNEAQ (reference sequence). CDR3 protein: CASSSIRDRGTDTQYF. The CDR3 DNA follows: TGTGCCAGCAGCTCAATCAGGGACAGGGGCACAGATACGCAGTATTTT. Looking up the rest from reference TRBV7-9 and TRBJ2-3 gives the full variable domain: DTGVSQNPRHKITKRGQNVTFRCDPISEHNRLYWYRQTLGQGPEFLTYFQNEAQLEKSRLLSDRFSAERPKGSFSTLEIQRTEQGDSAMYLCASSSIRDRGTDTQYFGPGTRLTVL.